The 23 T cell receptor beta chains below all came from one sample that was sequenced in a study of T cell repertoires in cytomegalovirus infection (dated by TCRdb to between 2018 and 2021). The instrument given in TCRdb is Illumina HiSeq 1500. The public reads were run again by TCRdb, first through fastp at Q25 and then through MiXCR, and only productive beta chains were kept. Rows with a matching CDR3 protein are joined into one entry that keeps the most common DNA and genes. For this sample the table gives approximately 750,000 distinct CDR3 sequences, of which 35% were detected only once. Of the sample, around 3% falls within the top ten clones. What was sequenced was PBMCs. The receptor set was obtained from a human donor in good health (CMV status not recorded). Some clones in this sample may be carry-over from other donors' samples.

The chain is built from TRBV6-6 and TRBJ1-1; weak D call: TRBD1 (5 bases). The germline CDR1 and CDR2 sequences are MNHNY and SVGAGI (reference sequence). V was shortened by 6 bases and J by 0 bases, with 20 bases between the two germline ends. CDR3 length equals 17 residues. CDR3 in amino acids: CASSPDRSPRMNTEAFF. The CDR3 region has the DNA TGTGCCAGCAGCCCCGACAGATCCCCTCGCATGAACACTGAAGCTTTCTTT.

This clonotype has at least ten counts. The chain carries TRBV7-2 and TRBJ2-1, with TRBD2 matching over 15 bases. CDR1 is SGHTA, CDR2 FQGNSA, per germline. With V trimmed by 5 bases and J by 7 bases, 6 bases remained unmatched. CDR3 length equals 16 residues. CDR3 loop: CASSPQGLAGGNEQFF. Written as DNA, the CDR3 is TGTGCCAGCAGCCCCCAGGGACTAGCGGGGGGAAATGAGCAGTTCTTC.

A note on this clonotype: It is likely a read error, because the conserved phenylalanine at the end of the CDR3 is missing. This chain connects TRBV4-2 to TRBJ2-1; 7 bases line up with TRBD2. Per the germline V gene, CDR1 is LGHNA and CDR2 is YNFKEQ. V lost 0 bases, J lost 0 bases, and 5 bases stayed unmatched. The CDR3 has 17 residues. CDR3 nucleotides: TGTGCCAGCAGCCAAGATTGGCGCGGGAGCTCCTACAATGAGCAGTTCCTA. It translates to CASSQDWRGSSYNEQFL.

The gene calls are TRBV28 and TRBJ2-2; D possibly matches TRBD1 or TRBD2 (5 bases each). Deletions cut 6 bases from V and 2 bases from J, with 13 bases between. CDR3 length: 15 residues. Germline lookup yields CDR1 MDHEN and CDR2 SYDVKM. The CDR3 loop is CASREGTVNTGELFF. The DNA for the CDR3 is TGTGCCAGCAGGGAAGGGACGGTTAACACCGGGGAGCTGTTTTTT.

A remark on this clonotype: Since the CDR3 does not end with the conserved phenylalanine or tryptophan, this likely comes from a read error. The chain employs TRBV4-1 and TRBJ2-5; D may match TRBD1 or TRBD2 (5 bases each). The ends were cut back, 2 bases at V and 1 base at J, with 14 bases in the middle. CDR1 is MGHRA, CDR2 YSYEKL, per germline. This CDR3 comprises 16 residues. As DNA, the CDR3 is TGCGCCAGCAGCCAAACGCCGGGACGGGCCCAAGAGACCCAGTACTTA. It yields the protein CASSQTPGRAQETQYL.

The chain couples TRBV2 to TRBJ2-7; a weak D match, TRBD2 (5 bases). The CDR3 covers 12 residues. The germline V gene has CDR1 SNHLY and CDR2 FYNNEI. V lost 4 bases and J lost 6, with 10 bases in between. CDR3 sequence: CASSVSGIEQYF. CDR3 nucleotide sequence: TGTGCCAGCAGTGTATCCGGGATCGAGCAGTACTTC.

This clonotype was observed many times. V is TRBV7-2 and J is TRBJ1-5; possible D gene TRBD1, 5 bases. CDR1 SGHTA and CDR2 FQGNSA come from the germline V gene. The V end was cut by 4 bases, the J end by 3 bases, with 16 bases between. There are 16 residues in the CDR3. For the CDR3, the DNA is TGTGCCAGCAGCTCTAGATTGGGGCAGCTCAATCAGCCCCAGCATTTT. Translating it yields CASSSRLGQLNQPQHF. The full variable domain, its missing parts supplied by reference TRBV7-2 and TRBJ1-5, is GAGVSQSPSNKVTEKGKDVELRCDPISGHTALYWYRQSLGQGLEFLIYFQGNSAPDKSGLPSDRFSAERTGGSVSTLTIQRTQQEDSAVYLCASSSRLGQLNQPQHFGDGTRLSIL.

The chain recombines TRBV10-3 with TRBJ2-2; D unclear. Germline assignment: CDR1 ENHRY and CDR2 SYGVKD. V lost 7 bases to trimming and J lost 0 bases, with 9 bases between them. This CDR3 comprises 14 residues. The CDR3 sequence is CAITIGSNTGELFF. The CDR3 DNA reads as TGTGCCATCACTATTGGGTCGAACACCGGGGAGCTGTTTTTT.

In the case of this clonotype: The junction does not match germline at one end; this may be a read error. The CDR3: CSARDSDTQYF. The CDR3 DNA sequence: TGCAGTGCTAGAGATTCAGATACTCAGTATTTT. This sequence joins TRBV20-1 and TRBJ2-3; D unclear. This CDR3 comprises 11 residues. Germline CDR1 and CDR2: DFQATT and SNEGSKA (reference sequence).

Worth noting for this clonotype: At one end the junction does not follow the germline gene, possibly because of a read error. The chain links TRBV15 to TRBJ2-5, with D unclear. The CDR3 runs to 13 residues. Germline V gene lookup returns CDR1 LNHNV and CDR2 YYDKDF (reference sequence). For the CDR3, the DNA is TGTGCCACCAGTCCCCGTAAGCAAGAGACCCCGTACTTC. Residues: CATSPRKQETPYF.

The rearrangement uses TRBV5-1 and TRBJ2-1; 7 bases are a match to TRBD1. Germline assignment: CDR1 SGHRS and CDR2 YFSETQ. V lost 0 bases, J lost 0 bases, and 3 bases stayed unmatched. The CDR3 totals 16 residues. The CDR3 region has the DNA TGCGCCAGCAGCTTGGAGGGACAGATCTCCTACAATGAGCAGTTCTTC. This sequence encodes CASSLEGQISYNEQFF.

In regard to this clonotype: At one boundary the junction diverges from the germline segment, which might be a read error. V usage is TRBV7-8 and J usage is TRBJ2-7, with no clear D. The CDR3 is made up of 15 amino acids. CDR1 and CDR2 (germline): SGHVS, FQNEAQ. The CDR3 sequence is CSSSFKGFSYDEQYF. CDR3 nucleotide sequence: TGTTCCAGCAGCTTTAAGGGTTTTAGTTACGACGAGCAGTACTTC.

The chain combines TRBV6-5 with TRBJ2-1; TRBD1 aligns across 8 bases. The CDR3 is made up of 15 amino acids. Germline CDR1 MNHEY, CDR2 SVGAGI. J was trimmed by 4 bases and V by 6 bases; bases with no gene match: 8. The CDR3 DNA reads TGTGCCAGCAGCGCCGGACAGGGACTTTACAATGAGCAGTTCTTC. It yields the protein CASSAGQGLYNEQFF.

V is TRBV19 and J is TRBJ2-1; possibly TRBD2 for D (6 bases). V lost 2 bases to trimming and J lost 4 bases, with 15 bases between them. This CDR3 has 16 amino acids. The germline gives CDR1 LNHDA, CDR2 SQIVND (reference sequence). CDR3 loop: CASSILFGSSYNEQFF. CDR3 nucleotides: TGTGCCAGTAGTATACTGTTCGGGAGTAGTTACAATGAGCAGTTCTTC.

This sequence joins TRBV7-9 and TRBJ2-7, with TRBD2 matching 10 bases. Germline V CDR1 and CDR2: SEHNR, FQNEAQ (reference sequence). The V segment lost 5 bases and the J segment 3 bases; nucleotides outside the gene matches: 7. The CDR3 totals 15 residues. CDR3 sequence: CASSAPPSGSYEQYF. In DNA, the CDR3 is TGTGCCAGCAGCGCCCCGCCTAGCGGGAGCTACGAGCAGTACTTC.

The chain recombines TRBV6-1 with TRBJ1-4; D is undetermined. The germline gives CDR1 MNHNS, CDR2 SASEGT. There are 17 residues in the CDR3. Between the trimmed V and J ends, which lost 2 bases and 0 bases, there was a span of 13 bases. CDR3 coding DNA: TGTGCCAGCAGTGAAATCTGGGAGGAGACAACTAATGAAAAACTGTTTTTT. Amino acids: CASSEIWEETTNEKLFF.

The chain is built from TRBV18 and TRBJ1-2, with 9 bases matching TRBD1. Germline V gene data show CDR1 as KGHSH and CDR2 as LQKENI. This CDR3 comprises 15 residues. V lost 2 bases to trimming and J lost 8 bases; unmatched junction nucleotides: 9. The CDR3 sequence: CASSPNRGLGRGYTF. As DNA, the CDR3 is TGTGCCAGCTCACCAAACAGGGGGCTGGGTCGCGGCTACACCTTC. Based on the CDR3 plus reference TRBV18 and TRBJ1-2, the full variable domain is NAGVMQNPRHLVRRRGQEARLRCSPMKGHSHVYWYRQLPEEGLKFMVYLQKENIIDESGMPKERFSAEFPKEGPSILRIQQVVRGDSAAYFCASSPNRGLGRGYTFGSGTRLTVV.

On this clonotype itself: This could be a read error, since a much larger clone is one nucleotide away. The missing conserved phenylalanine or tryptophan at the end of this CDR3 makes a read error likely. The gene calls are TRBV7-2 and TRBJ2-1; tentative D call: TRBD1 (6 bases). The germline gives CDR1 SGHTA, CDR2 FQGNSA. The germline V and J ends were trimmed by 4 bases and 6 bases, with 10 bases remaining between them. This CDR3 region has 13 residues. In DNA form, the CDR3 reads TGTGCCAGCAGCTCCCGCAGGGGCAATGAGCAGTTCTTA. Amino acids: CASSSRRGNEQFL.

The chain links TRBV13 to TRBJ2-7; a possible D gene is TRBD1 (5 bases). Germline assignment: CDR1 PRHDT and CDR2 FYEKMQ (reference sequence). The length of the CDR3 is 14 residues. V shed 5 bases and J shed 2 bases, with 13 bases lying between them. CDR3 nucleotide sequence: TGTGCCAGCAGCAAAGGCAGGGTTGCCTACGAGCAGTACTTC. Its protein product is CASSKGRVAYEQYF.

Concerning this clonotype: The CDR3 ends on some other residue instead of the conserved phenylalanine or tryptophan, so this is likely a read error. V is TRBV7-6 and J is TRBJ1-2, with D tentatively TRBD1 (5 bases). This CDR3 is 13 amino acids long. Trimming removed 2 bases at V and 7 bases at J, with 11 bases between. CDR1 is SGHVS and CDR2 is FNYEAQ in the germline V gene. The CDR3 protein is CASSLSPGAGYTC. The CDR3 coding sequence is TGTGCCAGCAGCTTAAGCCCCGGGGCTGGCTACACCTGC.

This clonotype was recorded a few times. This chain links TRBV28 with TRBJ2-1; maybe TRBD2 (7 bases). V lost 7 bases, J lost 9 bases, and 19 bases lay in between. Germline CDR1 reads MDHEN; CDR2 reads SYDVKM. The CDR3 is made up of 14 amino acids. The CDR3 is CASTKGGGSIEQFF. In DNA, the CDR3 is TGTGCCAGCACCAAGGGGGGGGGGAGCATTGAGCAGTTCTTC. The full variable domain, its missing parts supplied by reference TRBV28 and TRBJ2-1, is DVKVTQSSRYLVKRTGEKVFLECVQDMDHENMFWYRQDPGLGLRLIYFSYDVKMKEKGDIPEGYSVSREKKERFSLILESASTNQTSMYLCASTKGGGSIEQFFGPGTRLTVL.

This clonotype came up a few times. This chain links TRBV6-1 with TRBJ2-1; 7 bases line up with TRBD1. After removal of 5 bases from V and 9 bases from J, the junction contained 7 bases not matched to a gene. The V gene's germline CDR1 is MNHNS and CDR2 SASEGT. This CDR3 is built from 13 residues. Here the CDR3 DNA reads TGTGCCAGCAGTCAAAGACAGGGTTCTGAGCAGTTCTTC. Protein product: CASSQRQGSEQFF.

This clonotype showed up many times. The rearrangement links TRBV6-6 to TRBJ2-7, with TRBD2 as a possible D gene (6 bases). CDR1 and CDR2 from the germline V gene are MNHNY and SVGAGI (reference sequence). The CDR3 is 14 amino acids. Trimming pared 0 bases from V and 3 bases from J, leaving 9 bases between. CDR3 nucleotide sequence: TGTGCCAGCAGTTACTCGGAGGGCTTCTACGAGCAGTACTTC. The encoded protein is CASSYSEGFYEQYF.